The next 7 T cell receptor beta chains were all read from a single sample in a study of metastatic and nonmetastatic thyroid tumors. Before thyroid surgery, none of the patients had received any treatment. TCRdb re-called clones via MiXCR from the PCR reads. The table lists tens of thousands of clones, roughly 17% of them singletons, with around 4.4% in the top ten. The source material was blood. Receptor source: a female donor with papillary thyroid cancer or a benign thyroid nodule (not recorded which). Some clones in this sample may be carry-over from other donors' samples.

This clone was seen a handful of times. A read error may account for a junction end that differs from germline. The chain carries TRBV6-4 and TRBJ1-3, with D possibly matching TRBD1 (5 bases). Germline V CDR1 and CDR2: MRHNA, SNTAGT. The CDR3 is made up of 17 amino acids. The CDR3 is CASLSGTYFYSRNTIYF. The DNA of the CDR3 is TGTGCCAGTCTATCCGGGACTTATTTTTACTCTAGAAACACCATATATTTT.

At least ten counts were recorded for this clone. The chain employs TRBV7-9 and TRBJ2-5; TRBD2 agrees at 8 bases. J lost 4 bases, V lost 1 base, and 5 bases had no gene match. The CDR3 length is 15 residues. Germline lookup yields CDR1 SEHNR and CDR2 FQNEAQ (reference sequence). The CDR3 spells CASSLGTSSTETQYF. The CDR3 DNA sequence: TGTGCCAGCAGCTTAGGGACTAGCTCCACAGAGACCCAGTACTTC.

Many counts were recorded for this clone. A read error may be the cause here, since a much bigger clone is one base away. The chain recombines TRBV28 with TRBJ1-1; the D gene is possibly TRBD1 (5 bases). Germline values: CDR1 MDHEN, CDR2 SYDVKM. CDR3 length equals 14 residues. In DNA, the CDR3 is TGTGCCAGCAGTTTAAGTGGGGGAAGCCCTGAAGCTTCCTTT. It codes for CASSLSGGSPEASF. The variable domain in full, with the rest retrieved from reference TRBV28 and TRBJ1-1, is DVKVTQSSRYLVKRTGEKVFLECVQDMDHENMFWYRQDPGLGLRLIYFSYDVKMKEKGDIPEGYSVSREKKERFSLILESASTNQTSMYLCASSLSGGSPEASFGQGTRLTVV.

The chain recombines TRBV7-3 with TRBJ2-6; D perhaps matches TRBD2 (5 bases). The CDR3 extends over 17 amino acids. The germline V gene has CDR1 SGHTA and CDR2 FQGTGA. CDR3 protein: CVISQRRPDWGANVLTF. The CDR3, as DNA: TGTGTCATCAGCCAGAGGAGGCCAGATTGGGGGGCCAACGTCCTGACTTTC.

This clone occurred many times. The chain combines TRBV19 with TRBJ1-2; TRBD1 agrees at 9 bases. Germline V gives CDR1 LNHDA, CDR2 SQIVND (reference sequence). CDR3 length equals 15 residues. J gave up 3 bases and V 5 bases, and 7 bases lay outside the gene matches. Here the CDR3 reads CASSAMGQGHYGYTF. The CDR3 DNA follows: TGTGCCAGTAGTGCCATGGGACAGGGACACTATGGCTACACCTTC.

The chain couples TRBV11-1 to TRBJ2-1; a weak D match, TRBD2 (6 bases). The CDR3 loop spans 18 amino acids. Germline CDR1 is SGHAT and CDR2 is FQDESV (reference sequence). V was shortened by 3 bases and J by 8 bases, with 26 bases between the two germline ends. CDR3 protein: CASSFPLTGVVENHEQFF. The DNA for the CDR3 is TGTGCCAGCAGCTTCCCGTTAACGGGAGTGGTTGAGAATCATGAGCAGTTCTTC. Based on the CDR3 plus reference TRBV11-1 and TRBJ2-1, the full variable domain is EAEVAQSPRYKITEKSQAVAFWCDPISGHATLYWYRQILGQGPELLVQFQDESVVDDSQLPKDRFSAERLKGVDSTLKIQPAELGDSAMYLCASSFPLTGVVENHEQFFGPGTRLTVL.

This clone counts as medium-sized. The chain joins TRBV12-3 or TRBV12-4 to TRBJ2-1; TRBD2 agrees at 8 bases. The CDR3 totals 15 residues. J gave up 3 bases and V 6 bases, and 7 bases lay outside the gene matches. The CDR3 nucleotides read TGTGCCAGCAGCATAGCGGGAAAATTCTACAATGAGCAGTTCTTC. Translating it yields CASSIAGKFYNEQFF.